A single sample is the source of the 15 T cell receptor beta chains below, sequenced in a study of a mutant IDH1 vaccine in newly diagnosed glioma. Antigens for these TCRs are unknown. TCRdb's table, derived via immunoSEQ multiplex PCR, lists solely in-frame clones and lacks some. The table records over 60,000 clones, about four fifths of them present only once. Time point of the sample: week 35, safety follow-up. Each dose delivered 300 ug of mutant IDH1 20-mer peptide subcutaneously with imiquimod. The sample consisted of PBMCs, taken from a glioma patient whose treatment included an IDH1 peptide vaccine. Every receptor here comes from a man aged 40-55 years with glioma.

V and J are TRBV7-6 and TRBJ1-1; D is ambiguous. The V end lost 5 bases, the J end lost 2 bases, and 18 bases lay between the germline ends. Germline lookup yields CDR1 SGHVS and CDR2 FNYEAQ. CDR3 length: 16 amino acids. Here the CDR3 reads CASSPSGGITNTEAFF. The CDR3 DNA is TGTGCCAGCAGCCCCTCGGGTGGGATTACAAACACTGAAGCTTTCTTT.

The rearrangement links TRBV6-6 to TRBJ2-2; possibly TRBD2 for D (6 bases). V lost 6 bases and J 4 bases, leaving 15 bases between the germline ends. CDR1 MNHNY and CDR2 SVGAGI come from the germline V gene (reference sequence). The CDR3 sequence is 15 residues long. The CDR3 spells CASSHRLVSTGELFF. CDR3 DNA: TGTGCCAGCAGCCACCGACTAGTTTCCACCGGGGAGCTGTTTTTT.

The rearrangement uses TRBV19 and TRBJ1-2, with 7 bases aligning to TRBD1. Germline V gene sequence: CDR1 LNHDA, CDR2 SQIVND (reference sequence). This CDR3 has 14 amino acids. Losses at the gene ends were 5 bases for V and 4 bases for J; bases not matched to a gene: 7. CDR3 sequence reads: CASSSYDRAYGYTF. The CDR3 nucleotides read TGTGCCAGTAGTTCATATGACAGGGCCTATGGCTACACCTTC.

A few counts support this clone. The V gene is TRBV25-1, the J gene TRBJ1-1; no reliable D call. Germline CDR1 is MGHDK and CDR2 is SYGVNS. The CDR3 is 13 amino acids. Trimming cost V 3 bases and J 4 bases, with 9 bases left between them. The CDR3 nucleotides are TGTGCCAGCAGTGATTTCAGGTGCACTGAAGCTTTCTTT. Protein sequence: CASSDFRCTEAFF. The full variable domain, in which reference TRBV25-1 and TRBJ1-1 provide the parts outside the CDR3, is EADIYQTPRYLVIGTGKKITLECSQTMGHDKMYWYQQDPGMELHLIHYSYGVNSTEKGDLSSESTVSRIRTEHFPLTLESARPSHTSQYLCASSDFRCTEAFFGQGTRLTVV.

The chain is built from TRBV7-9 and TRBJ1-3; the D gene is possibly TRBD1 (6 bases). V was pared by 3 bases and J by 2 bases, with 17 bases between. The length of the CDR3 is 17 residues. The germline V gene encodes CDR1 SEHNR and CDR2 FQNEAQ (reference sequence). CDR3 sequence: CASSFRSGGRPGNTIYF. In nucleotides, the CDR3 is TGTGCCAGCAGCTTCCGAAGCGGGGGGCGGCCTGGAAACACCATATATTTT.

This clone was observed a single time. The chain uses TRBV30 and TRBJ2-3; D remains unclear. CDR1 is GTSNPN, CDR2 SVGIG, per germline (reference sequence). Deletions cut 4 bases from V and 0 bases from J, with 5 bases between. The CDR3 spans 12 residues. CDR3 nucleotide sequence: TGTGCCTGGAATCCTAGCACAGATACGCAGTATTTT. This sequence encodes CAWNPSTDTQYF.

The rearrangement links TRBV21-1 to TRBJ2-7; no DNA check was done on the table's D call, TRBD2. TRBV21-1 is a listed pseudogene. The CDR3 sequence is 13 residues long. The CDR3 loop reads CASSKIGGNEQYF. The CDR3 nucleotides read TGTGCCAGCAGCAAAATTGGGGGGAATGAGCAGTACTTC.

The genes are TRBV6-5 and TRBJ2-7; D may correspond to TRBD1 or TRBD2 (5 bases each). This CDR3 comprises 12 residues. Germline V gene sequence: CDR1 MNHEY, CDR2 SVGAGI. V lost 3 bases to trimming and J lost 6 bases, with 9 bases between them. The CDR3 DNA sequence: TGTGCCAGCAGTTATGGGGGTATCGAGCAGTACTTC. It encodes CASSYGGIEQYF.

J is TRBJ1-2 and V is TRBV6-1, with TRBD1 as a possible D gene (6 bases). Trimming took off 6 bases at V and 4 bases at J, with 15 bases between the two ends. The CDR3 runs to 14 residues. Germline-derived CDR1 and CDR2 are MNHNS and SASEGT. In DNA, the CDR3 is TGTGCCAGCAGGGCGGGACAAGAAGTCTATGGCTACACCTTC. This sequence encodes CASRAGQEVYGYTF.

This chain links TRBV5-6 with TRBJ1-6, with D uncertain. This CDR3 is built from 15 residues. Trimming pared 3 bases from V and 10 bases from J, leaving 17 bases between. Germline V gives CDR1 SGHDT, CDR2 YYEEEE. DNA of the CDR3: TGTGCCAGCAGCTCTGGGTGGGGTTCAAACTCACCCCTCCACTTT. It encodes CASSSGWGSNSPLHF.

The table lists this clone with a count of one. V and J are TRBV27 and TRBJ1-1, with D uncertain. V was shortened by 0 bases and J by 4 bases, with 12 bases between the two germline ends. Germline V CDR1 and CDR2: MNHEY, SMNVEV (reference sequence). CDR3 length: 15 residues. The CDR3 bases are TGTGCCAGCAGTTTATCGTACGGGGAGACCACTGAAGCTTTCTTT. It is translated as CASSLSYGETTEAFF.

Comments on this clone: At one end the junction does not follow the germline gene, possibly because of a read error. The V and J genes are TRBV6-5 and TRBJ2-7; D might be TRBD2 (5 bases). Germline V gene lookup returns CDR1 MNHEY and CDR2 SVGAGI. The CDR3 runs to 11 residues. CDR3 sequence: CASSYRAGVDF. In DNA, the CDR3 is TGTGCCAGCAGTTACAGGGCCGGGGTAGACTTC.

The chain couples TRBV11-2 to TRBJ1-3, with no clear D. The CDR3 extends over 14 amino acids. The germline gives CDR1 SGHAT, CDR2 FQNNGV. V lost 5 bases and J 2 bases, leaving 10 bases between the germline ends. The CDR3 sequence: CASSPTRTGNTIYF. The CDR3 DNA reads TGTGCCAGCAGCCCTACTCGGACTGGAAACACCATATATTTT.

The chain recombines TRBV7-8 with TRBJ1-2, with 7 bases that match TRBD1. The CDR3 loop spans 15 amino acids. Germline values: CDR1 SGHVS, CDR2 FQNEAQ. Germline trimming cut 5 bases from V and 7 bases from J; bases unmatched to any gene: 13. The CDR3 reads CASSTNRGQPSGYTF. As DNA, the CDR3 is TGTGCCAGCAGCACAAACAGGGGACAGCCCTCTGGCTACACCTTC.

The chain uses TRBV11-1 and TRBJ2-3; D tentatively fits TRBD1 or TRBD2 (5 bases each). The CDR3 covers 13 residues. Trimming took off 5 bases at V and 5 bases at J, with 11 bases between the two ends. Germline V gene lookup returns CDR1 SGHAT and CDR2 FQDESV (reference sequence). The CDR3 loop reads CASSRGPGDTQYF. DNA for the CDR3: TGTGCCAGCAGCAGGGGACCTGGAGATACGCAGTATTTT.